One T cell receptor beta chain is described in this entry. The data belong to a study of T cells after yellow fever vaccination. TCRdb called the 5' RACE reads again in MiXCR, with one record for every CDR3 protein. This table has 500,000 to 700,000 distinct CDR3 sequences, 15% to 20% appearing once. Sequencing was performed on PBMCs, taken 15 days after the yellow fever booster vaccination. This sequence originates from a man aged 25-40 years who received the YFV17D yellow fever vaccine.

CDR3 protein: CATSRPSDRGNQPQHF. CDR3 nucleotides: TGTGCCACCAGCAGACCCAGTGACAGGGGCAATCAGCCCCAGCATTTT. This rearrangement joins TRBV15 to TRBJ1-5, with 7 bases lining up with TRBD1. Per germline, CDR1 LNHNV and CDR2 YYDKDF (reference sequence). The CDR3 has 16 amino acids. V lost 2 bases, J lost 2 bases, and 6 bases stayed unmatched.